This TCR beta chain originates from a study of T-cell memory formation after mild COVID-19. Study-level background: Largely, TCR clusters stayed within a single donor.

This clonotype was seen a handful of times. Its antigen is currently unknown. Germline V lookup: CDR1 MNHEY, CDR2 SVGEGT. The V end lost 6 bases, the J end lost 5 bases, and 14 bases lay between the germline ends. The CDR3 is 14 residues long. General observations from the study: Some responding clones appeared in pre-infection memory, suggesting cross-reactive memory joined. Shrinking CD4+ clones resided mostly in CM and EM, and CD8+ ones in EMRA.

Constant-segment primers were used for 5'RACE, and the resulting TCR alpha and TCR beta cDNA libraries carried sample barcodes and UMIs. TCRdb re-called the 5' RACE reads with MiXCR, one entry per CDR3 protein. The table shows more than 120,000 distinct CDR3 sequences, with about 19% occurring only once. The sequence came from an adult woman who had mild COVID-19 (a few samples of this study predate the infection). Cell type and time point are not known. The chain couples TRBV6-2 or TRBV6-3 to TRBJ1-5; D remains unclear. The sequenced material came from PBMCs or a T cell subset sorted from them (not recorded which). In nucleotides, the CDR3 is TGTGCCAGCAGGCCCCGGGAGACTTATCAGCCCCAGCATTTT. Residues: CASRPRETYQPQHF.